Following are 20 T cell receptor beta chains from one sample sequenced in a study of blood T cell repertoires in COVID-19 (dated by TCRdb to 2018 to 2020). Library construction relied on the immunoSEQ multiplex PCR assay. Imported from immuneACCESS, the table was reduced by TCRdb to in-frame sequences with V and J called. These copies leave out some clones; in studies compared against another copy, an unresolved V gene accounts for under half, and the cause of the remainder is not known. The sample data list around 26,000 clones, and 80% to 90% of these were observed just once. The ten most abundant clones make up more than 2% of the sample. Sequencing input: peripheral blood. The receptors here all came from a woman aged 70-85 years with COVID-19, enrolled during active disease.

This chain connects TRBV10-3 to TRBJ1-1, with a possible D match to TRBD1 (6 bases). The V gene's germline CDR1 is ENHRY and CDR2 SYGVKD. This CDR3 has 15 amino acids. V gave up 5 bases and J gave up 1 base, with 14 bases separating them. The CDR3 nucleotides are TGTGCCATCAGTAAACAGGGTTCAGCGAACACTGAAGCTTTCTTT. Amino acids: CAISKQGSANTEAFF.

The chain is built from TRBV7-9 and TRBJ1-1; D is possibly TRBD1 (5 bases). The CDR3 consists of 15 residues. The germline V gene has CDR1 SEHNR and CDR2 FQNEAQ (reference sequence). V lost 5 bases and J lost 2, with 15 bases in between. The CDR3 sequence: CASSLGGTVNTEAFF. The CDR3 coding sequence is TGTGCCAGCAGCCTTGGGGGGACGGTTAACACTGAAGCTTTCTTT.

The rearrangement joins TRBV24-1 to TRBJ2-5; 9 bases map to TRBD2. CDR3 length equals 13 residues. Per the germline V gene, CDR1 is KGHDR and CDR2 is SFDVKD. V trimming: 5 bases; J trimming: 5 bases; junction bases outside the gene matches: 2. Here the CDR3 reads CATSVAGGETQYF. DNA of the CDR3: TGTGCCACCAGTGTGGCGGGGGGGGAGACCCAGTACTTC.

This chain joins TRBV28 and TRBJ1-5; weak D call: TRBD1 (5 bases). Germline values: CDR1 MDHEN, CDR2 SYDVKM. Trimming stripped 5 bases from V and 7 bases from J, with 24 bases between. The CDR3 contains 17 residues. For the CDR3, the DNA is TGTGCCAGCAGTCCTCCTACAGGTATGGAAGTTCGACAGCCCCAGCATTTT. Translated: CASSPPTGMEVRQPQHF.

This clone was recorded a few times. The gene calls are TRBV15 and TRBJ2-1; D gene unclear. CDR1 LNHNV and CDR2 YYDKDF come from the germline V gene (reference sequence). This CDR3 region has 15 residues. The ends were cut back, 3 bases at V and 1 base at J, with 10 bases in the middle. CDR3 nucleotide sequence: TGTGCCACCAGCAGTCTGCGGCGTTCCTACAATGAGCAGTTCTTC. Translation gives CATSSLRRSYNEQFF.

The CDR3 DNA reads as TGTGCCAGCAGCGTTACAGGGACCCCAAATGAAAAACTGTTTTTT. It encodes CASSVTGTPNEKLFF. V and J are TRBV9 and TRBJ1-4, with D tentatively TRBD1 (6 bases). From germline, CDR1 is SGDLS and CDR2 YYNGEE. This CDR3 spans 15 amino acids. Trimming shortened V by 2 bases and J by 5 bases, and 13 bases separated the two germline ends.

This sequence joins TRBV4-3 and TRBJ2-3; 11 bases are a match to TRBD2. Germline V gives CDR1 LGHNA, CDR2 YSLEER. The CDR3 covers 18 residues. V lost 0 bases, J lost 4 bases, and 9 bases stayed unmatched. This CDR3 is CASSQDLRPSGGPDTQYF. As DNA, the CDR3 is TGCGCCAGCAGCCAAGATCTACGGCCTAGCGGGGGGCCAGATACGCAGTATTTT.

J is TRBJ2-1 and V is TRBV7-2; 8 positions agree with TRBD1. Losses at the gene ends were 3 bases for V and 4 bases for J; bases not matched to a gene: 2. The CDR3 sequence is 14 residues long. From germline, CDR1 is SGHTA and CDR2 FQGNSA. CDR3 amino acids: CASSLDRAYNEQFF. The CDR3 DNA follows: TGTGCCAGCAGCTTGGACAGGGCATACAATGAGCAGTTCTTC.

The V gene is TRBV10-3, the J gene TRBJ1-2; TRBD1 might be the D (6 bases). Looked up from germline, CDR1 is ENHRY and CDR2 is SYGVKD. The CDR3 sequence is 14 residues long. The ends were cut back, 2 bases at V and 2 bases at J, with 9 bases in the middle. The CDR3 spells CAISERTENYGYTF. Written as DNA, the CDR3 is TGTGCCATCAGTGAGCGGACAGAAAACTATGGCTACACCTTC.

This rearrangement joins TRBV7-2 to TRBJ2-1, with D unresolved. Germline V CDR1 and CDR2: SGHTA, FQGNSA. Trimming shortened V by 3 bases and J by 0 bases, and 9 bases separated the two germline ends. The CDR3 is made up of 15 amino acids. CDR3 nucleotides: TGTGCCAGCAGCTTGGCCTCTAGCTCCTACAATGAGCAGTTCTTC. This codes for CASSLASSSYNEQFF.

The chain combines TRBV2 with TRBJ1-5; TRBD1 is a possible D gene (6 bases). V was trimmed by 5 bases and J by 11 bases, leaving 34 bases between them. The germline V gene encodes CDR1 SNHLY and CDR2 FYNNEI. The CDR3 is 19 residues long. DNA of the CDR3: TGTGCCAGCAGTCCGAAGGCTGCTTCGGGGGGCCCCCCTGGGGGAGCCCAGCATTTT. Amino acid sequence: CASSPKAASGGPPGGAQHF.

The J gene is TRBJ2-1, the V gene TRBV10-3, with 12 bases aligning to TRBD2. V lost 10 bases, J lost 6 bases, and 10 bases stayed unmatched. This CDR3 comprises 15 residues. Germline CDR1 ENHRY, CDR2 SYGVKD. The DNA for the CDR3 is TGTGCCACCGAAGCTAGCGGGGGGGCCTCCAATGAGCAGTTCTTC. Encoded protein: CATEASGGASNEQFF.

The genes are TRBV27 and TRBJ1-3; D unclear. From germline, CDR1 is MNHEY and CDR2 SMNVEV (reference sequence). The germline V and J ends were trimmed by 4 bases and 1 base, with 8 bases remaining between them. The CDR3 is 14 amino acids. The CDR3 protein is CASSWSQSGNTIYF. The CDR3 DNA is TGTGCCAGCAGTTGGTCGCAGTCTGGAAACACCATATATTTT.

This clone has just one count. CDR3 DNA: TGTGCCGTGGGGGCAACGAACACTGAAGCTTTCTTT. Translating it yields CAVGATNTEAFF. The chain couples TRBV7-8 to TRBJ1-1; D perhaps matches TRBD1 (6 bases). The CDR3 sequence is 12 residues long. Germline CDR1 is SGHVS and CDR2 is FQNEAQ. Trimming left V 11 bases short and J 1 base short, with 11 bases between. Variable domain in full (rest from reference TRBV7-8 and TRBJ1-1): GAGVSQSPRYKVAKRGQDVALRCDPISGHVSLFWYQQALGQGPEFLTYFQNEAQLDKSGLPSDRFFAERPEGSVSTLKIQRTQQEDSAVYLCAVGATNTEAFFGQGTRLTVV.

The gene calls are TRBV7-3 and TRBJ2-3, with 9 nucleotides matching TRBD1. V was clipped by 3 bases and J by 0 bases; unmatched bases: 1. The CDR3 loop spans 15 amino acids. Germline assignment: CDR1 SGHTA and CDR2 FQGTGA. The CDR3 is CASSLTGGSTDTQYF. CDR3 DNA: TGTGCCAGCAGCTTGACAGGGGGAAGCACAGATACGCAGTATTTT.

The gene calls are TRBV10-3 and TRBJ1-6; D uncertain. CDR3 length: 14 amino acids. Germline CDR1 ENHRY, CDR2 SYGVKD. Trimming took off 10 bases at V and 0 bases at J, with 10 bases between the two ends. The CDR3 region is CATTRSSYNSPLHF. The CDR3 DNA follows: TGTGCCACGACAAGAAGCTCCTATAATTCACCCCTCCACTTT.

This chain uses TRBV7-9 with TRBJ2-7, with 9 bases identical to TRBD1. Germline V gives CDR1 SEHNR, CDR2 FQNEAQ (reference sequence). Unmatched junction bases numbered 8, after V lost 5 bases and J lost 3 bases. There are 15 residues in the CDR3. CDR3 coding DNA: TGTGCCAGCAGCCCTAGTGGGGGACAGGGCTACGAGCAGTACTTC. This gives the protein CASSPSGGQGYEQYF.

The V call is TRBV4-2, the J call TRBJ1-2; D may be TRBD1 (6 bases). The germline V gene has CDR1 LGHNA and CDR2 YNFKEQ. The CDR3 covers 15 residues. V lost 4 bases to trimming and J lost 4 bases, with 16 bases between them. CDR3 protein: CASSPSEGGAYGYTF. CDR3 nucleotides: TGTGCCAGCAGCCCAAGTGAAGGGGGTGCCTATGGCTACACCTTC.

The chain carries TRBV6-5 and TRBJ2-1; 8 bases are shared with TRBD2. The CDR3 loop spans 16 amino acids. The junction had 7 bases not matched to a gene; V was cut back by 0 bases and J by 6 bases. Germline lookup yields CDR1 MNHEY and CDR2 SVGAGI. CDR3 residues: CASSYSKVAGPNEQFF. CDR3 DNA sequence: TGTGCCAGCAGTTACTCGAAGGTAGCGGGGCCCAATGAGCAGTTCTTC.

This sequence joins TRBV11-3 and TRBJ2-1; 7 nucleotides match TRBD2. Trimming took 5 bases from V and 8 from J; bases not matched to a gene: 6. CDR1 SGHNT and CDR2 YENEEA come from the germline V gene. CDR3 length equals 13 residues. CDR3 sequence (DNA): TGTGCCAGCAGCGCCAGACTAGCCCATGAGCAGTTCTTC. Translating gives CASSARLAHEQFF.